This paragraph covers one T cell receptor (beta chain) sequence. Its antigen remains unidentified. An end of the junction differs from the germline gene, which may be a read error. This CDR3 contains 17 residues. Germline loops: CDR1 MGHRA, CDR2 YSYEKL. A J-beta primer mix and a sample-barcoded 5' primer were used in a second PCR of about 7 to 12 cycles. TCRdb reprocessed the 5' RACE reads with MiXCR, giving one entry per CDR3 protein. Among 1.2 million to 1.5 million distinct CDR3 sequences listed, 42% were seen once. The sample originates from a study of blood T cells in healthy people across ages. Findings of the study overall: Any changes in expanded clonotypes were possibly confounded, as donor CMV status remained unknown. The study found more naive CD4+ cells and higher diversity in long-lived than aged donors.

Sequenced material: blood. V usage is TRBV4-1 and J usage is TRBJ2-3; 12 bases align to TRBD2. The source of this sequence is a woman under 30 in good health. As DNA, the CDR3 is TGCGCCAGCAGCCCCGGACTAGCGGGGCTGTACACAGATACGCGGTATTTT. It encodes CASSPGLAGLYTDTRYF.